These 20 T cell receptor beta chains were all obtained from the same sample, sequenced in a study of OX40 agonist ivuxolimab in advanced cancers. Sequencing used immunoSEQ multiplex PCR; TCRdb keeps in-frame clones, though not all of them. The repertoire holds around 64,000 clones, with 70% to 90% as singletons. Sample: CD4+ or CD8+ T cells sorted from blood, taken in a trial of the OX40 agonist ivuxolimab. These receptors were taken from an adult with an advanced solid tumor such as melanoma, head and neck, liver or kidney cancer.

This clone was seen more than once but under ten times. This rearrangement joins TRBV27 to TRBJ1-2, with 8 bases identical to TRBD1. The V segment lost 5 bases and the J segment 6 bases; nucleotides outside the gene matches: 2. From germline, CDR1 is MNHEY and CDR2 SMNVEV (reference sequence). The CDR3 sequence is 12 residues long. CDR3 in DNA: TGTGCCAGCAGTCTACAGGGGGATGGCTACACCTTC. It is translated as CASSLQGDGYTF.

V usage is TRBV7-2 and J usage is TRBJ2-5; a possible D gene is TRBD1 (6 bases). Looked up from germline, CDR1 is SGHTA and CDR2 is FQGNSA. The CDR3 is 15 residues long. V was cut by 0 bases and J by 4 bases, with 12 bases left in between. The CDR3 DNA reads TGTGCCAGCAGCTTAGCACAGGGCCCCCGAGAGACCCAGTACTTC. It translates to CASSLAQGPRETQYF.

The V and J genes are TRBV28 and TRBJ1-2, with D perhaps TRBD1 (5 bases). The V gene lost 0 bases and the J gene lost 5 bases, with 7 bases spanning the gap. The CDR3 contains 13 residues. The germline gives CDR1 MDHEN, CDR2 SYDVKM. Here the CDR3 DNA reads TGTGCCAGCAGTTTATGGGGACGGTATGGCTACACCTTC. Its protein is CASSLWGRYGYTF.

V usage is TRBV7-3 and J usage is TRBJ1-1; D unclear. CDR1 is SGHTA, CDR2 FQGTGA, per germline. V was pared by 1 base and J by 1 base, with 7 bases between. The CDR3 runs to 14 residues. The CDR3 DNA is TGTGCCAGCAGCTTAAATTCTGCGAACACTGAAGCTTTCTTT. This sequence encodes CASSLNSANTEAFF.

The CDR3 is CASSYRGSYNEQFF. Written as DNA, the CDR3 is TGTGCCAGCAGTTATCGGGGCTCCTACAATGAGCAGTTCTTC. V gene TRBV6-5 combines with J gene TRBJ2-1; maybe TRBD2 (5 bases). V gave up 3 bases and J gave up 0 bases, with 6 bases separating them. Germline V lookup: CDR1 MNHEY, CDR2 SVGAGI. The CDR3 is 14 residues long.

V is TRBV7-2 and J is TRBJ2-2; 7 nucleotides agree with TRBD2. Losses at the gene ends were 3 bases for V and 6 bases for J; bases not matched to a gene: 4. CDR1 is SGHTA and CDR2 is FQGNSA in the germline V gene. The CDR3 covers 14 residues. The CDR3: CASSFYGGAGELFF. The CDR3 DNA sequence: TGTGCCAGCAGCTTTTATGGGGGGGCCGGGGAGCTGTTTTTT.

This chain joins TRBV11-2 and TRBJ1-4; possibly TRBD1 for D (5 bases). The germline gives CDR1 SGHAT, CDR2 FQNNGV. The V and J ends lost 5 bases and 1 base respectively, with 14 bases between them. The CDR3 runs 16 residues. The CDR3 is CASSPHSGVTNEKLFF. The CDR3 nucleotides are TGTGCCAGCAGCCCTCATTCGGGGGTAACTAATGAAAAACTGTTTTTT.

As concerns this clone: At one boundary the junction diverges from the germline segment, which might be a read error. The V and J genes are TRBV5-1 and TRBJ2-7, with TRBD1 matching 11 bases. Germline V gene sequence: CDR1 SGHRS, CDR2 YFSETQ. CDR3 length: 15 amino acids. The CDR3 DNA sequence: TGCGCCAGCAGGCGGGCGGCAGGACAGGGGGCCGAGGAGTACTTC. Translating it yields CASRRAAGQGAEEYF.

The V call is TRBV29-1, the J call TRBJ1-2; the D gene is possibly TRBD1 (6 bases). The CDR3 is made up of 10 amino acids. CDR1 SQVTM and CDR2 ANQGSEA come from the germline V gene. V lost 3 bases and J 8 bases, leaving 7 bases between the germline ends. The CDR3 protein is CSVEGGGYTF. For the CDR3, the DNA is TGCAGCGTTGAGGGGGGCGGCTACACCTTC.

In its sample, this clone was seen once. The J gene is TRBJ1-6, the V gene TRBV6-6; 8 nucleotides match TRBD1. The germline V gene encodes CDR1 MNHNY and CDR2 SVGAGI (reference sequence). CDR3 size: 14 residues. The trim removed 4 bases at V and 8 bases at J, leaving 4 bases unmatched. The CDR3 here is CASSFRGPHSPLHF. The CDR3 region has the DNA TGTGCCAGCAGTTTCAGGGGGCCTCATTCACCCCTCCACTTT.

The chain uses TRBV11-1 and TRBJ2-7; 8 bases are a match to TRBD1. CDR1 and CDR2 (germline): SGHAT, FQDESV (reference sequence). This CDR3 has 15 residues. With 1 base clipped from V and 4 bases from J, the junction kept 6 bases outside the gene matches. The CDR3: CASSLGGQGRYEQYF. DNA for the CDR3: TGTGCCAGCAGCTTAGGTGGACAGGGTCGGTACGAGCAGTACTTC.

The rearrangement links TRBV5-1 to TRBJ1-2; possible D gene TRBD1, 5 bases. This CDR3 comprises 14 residues. CDR1 and CDR2 (germline): SGHRS, YFSETQ. The V end was cut by 0 bases, the J end by 0 bases, with 6 bases between. CDR3 nucleotide sequence: TGCGCCAGCAGCTTGGCGGACACTAACTATGGCTACACCTTC. It is translated as CASSLADTNYGYTF.

The chain recombines TRBV30 with TRBJ2-7, with 7 bases identical to TRBD1. Germline V gives CDR1 GTSNPN, CDR2 SVGIG (reference sequence). With 5 bases clipped from V and 4 bases from J, the junction kept 2 bases outside the gene matches. The CDR3 has 11 amino acids. CDR3 protein: CAWGDSYEQYF. The CDR3 nucleotides read TGTGCCTGGGGGGACAGTTACGAGCAGTACTTC.

The CDR3 spells CASSSLAVYNEQFF. The DNA of the CDR3 is TGCGCCAGCAGTTCGCTAGCGGTTTACAATGAGCAGTTCTTC. The chain couples TRBV5-1 to TRBJ2-1, with 7 nucleotides matching TRBD2. CDR1 and CDR2 from the germline V gene are SGHRS and YFSETQ. CDR3 length: 14 amino acids. Unmatched junction bases numbered 6, after V lost 5 bases and J lost 4 bases.

V and J are TRBV7-2 and TRBJ1-2; TRBD1 aligns across 10 bases. The junction had 6 bases not matched to a gene; V was cut back by 3 bases and J by 5 bases. Germline loops: CDR1 SGHTA, CDR2 FQGNSA. The CDR3 sequence is 15 residues long. CDR3 nucleotides: TGTGCCAGCAGCTTGACAGGGGGCGCGGCATATGGCTACACCTTC. Protein: CASSLTGGAAYGYTF.

The V and J genes are TRBV11-1 and TRBJ2-3; 7 bases agree with TRBD2. The germline V gene has CDR1 SGHAT and CDR2 FQDESV (reference sequence). CDR3 length: 14 residues. V trimming: 7 bases; J trimming: 5 bases; junction bases outside the gene matches: 9. The CDR3 DNA reads TGTGCCAGCAAGACGTTCGGGGGGAGAGATACGCAGTATTTT. Translating it yields CASKTFGGRDTQYF.

This chain joins TRBV19 and TRBJ1-3; D remains unclear. V lost 3 bases and J lost 0, with 15 bases in between. Per the germline V gene, CDR1 is LNHDA and CDR2 is SQIVND (reference sequence). This CDR3 region has 17 residues. The CDR3 DNA reads as TGTGCCAGTAGTATGAACCCTCACGTAAGCTCTGGAAACACCATATATTTT. As protein: CASSMNPHVSSGNTIYF.

The chain recombines TRBV18 with TRBJ2-3, with 8 nucleotides matching TRBD1. The germline V gene has CDR1 KGHSH and CDR2 LQKENI. The CDR3 runs to 16 residues. V dropped 6 bases and J dropped 5; count of bases not matched to a gene: 13. The CDR3 loop is CASSLSFAGGQDTQYF. The CDR3 DNA sequence: TGTGCCAGCTCCCTATCCTTTGCAGGGGGCCAAGATACGCAGTATTTT. Drawing the rest from reference TRBV18 and TRBJ2-3, the complete variable domain is NAGVMQNPRHLVRRRGQEARLRCSPMKGHSHVYWYRQLPEEGLKFMVYLQKENIIDESGMPKERFSAEFPKEGPSILRIQQVVRGDSAAYFCASSLSFAGGQDTQYFGPGTRLTVL.

The rearrangement uses TRBV6-5 and TRBJ2-3; 7 bases align to TRBD1. CDR3 length: 16 residues. The germline gives CDR1 MNHEY, CDR2 SVGAGI. The junction had 7 bases not matched to a gene; V was cut back by 0 bases and J by 4 bases. CDR3 sequence reads: CASSYSGEQGPDTQYF. The CDR3 coding sequence is TGTGCCAGCAGTTACTCTGGCGAACAGGGGCCAGATACGCAGTATTTT.

The chain carries TRBV4-3 and TRBJ1-2; D is possibly TRBD1 (5 bases). V gave up 0 bases and J gave up 4 bases, with 15 bases separating them. This CDR3 has 16 residues. Looked up from germline, CDR1 is LGHNA and CDR2 is YSLEER. CDR3 sequence: CASSQDLRGVLYGYTF. CDR3 coding DNA: TGCGCCAGCAGCCAAGATTTGAGGGGAGTCCTCTATGGCTACACCTTC.